The source of this TCR beta chain is a study of shared clonotypes between healthy human individuals. Across the study: With ages of 18 to 49, the donors were two women and three men.

Study observations and caveats: Large depth notwithstanding, sorted-subset sequencing proved incomplete by rarefaction.

A remark on this clone: The antigen is not known.

V was cut by 2 bases and J by 4 bases, with 12 bases left in between. The CDR3 has 15 residues. The germline gives CDR1 LNHDA, CDR2 SQIVND (reference sequence). TCRdb's table, derived via immunoSEQ multiplex PCR, lists solely in-frame clones and lacks some. The profile shows 2,500,000 or so clones, about nine tenths of them singletons. Each sample came from a Caucasian adult donor living in Nashville, Tennessee. The sample consisted of naive CD4+ T cells from PBMCs. The subset denotes: CD45RA+ positively selected. This receptor was taken from a young man in good health. Some clones in this sample may be carry-over from other donors' samples. This sequence joins TRBV19 and TRBJ1-5, with a tentative D call TRBD1 (5 bases). The CDR3 loop is CASSIRQGPNQPQHF. As DNA, the CDR3 is TGTGCCAGTAGTATACGTCAGGGCCCAAATCAGCCCCAGCATTTT. Variable domain in full (rest from reference TRBV19 and TRBJ1-5): DGGITQSPKYLFRKEGQNVTLSCEQNLNHDAMYWYRQDPGQGLRLIYYSQIVNDFQKGDIAEGYSVSREKKESFPLTVTSAQKNPTAFYLCASSIRQGPNQPQHFGDGTRLSIL.